The next 16 T cell receptor beta chains were all read from a single sample in a study of T cell responses to AZD1222 COVID-19 vaccine. Sequenced by immunoSEQ multiplex PCR; TCRdb stores in-frame clones only, minus some. This table holds some 140,000 clones, about nine tenths found once. Here the sequenced sample was peripheral blood, taken on day 0 of AZD1222 vaccination. These receptors were collected from an adult in good health.

V and J are TRBV5-6 and TRBJ1-2, with D hard to call. Per germline, CDR1 SGHDT and CDR2 YYEEEE. The CDR3 sequence is 11 residues long. V dropped 6 bases and J dropped 2 bases, with 5 bases sitting between them. The CDR3 DNA reads as TGTGCCAGCACTAAAAACTATGGCTACACCTTC. Its protein product is CASTKNYGYTF.

The chain is built from TRBV2 and TRBJ2-2, with 12 bases matching TRBD2. Per the germline V gene, CDR1 is SNHLY and CDR2 is FYNNEI. CDR3 length: 14 residues. V shed 6 bases, J shed 8 bases, and the junction held 4 bases outside the gene matches. As DNA, the CDR3 is TGTGCCAGCAGGAGACTAGCGGGGGCAGGGGAGCTGTTTTTT. It yields the protein CASRRLAGAGELFF. The whole variable domain, filled in from reference TRBV2 and TRBJ2-2, reads EPEVTQTPSHQVTQMGQEVILRCVPISNHLYFYWYRQILGQKVEFLVSFYNNEISEKSEIFDDQFSVERPDGSNFTLKIRSTKLEDSAMYFCASRRLAGAGELFFGEGSRLTVL.

V is TRBV19 and J is TRBJ2-3; D remains unclear. V was clipped by 1 base and J by 8 bases, with 7 bases between them. The CDR3 length is 12 residues. From germline, CDR1 is LNHDA and CDR2 SQIVND (reference sequence). The CDR3 is CASSIVGGTQYF. The CDR3 region has the DNA TGTGCCAGTAGTATAGTTGGCGGTACGCAGTATTTT.

The chain links TRBV5-1 to TRBJ1-2, with 8 bases lining up with TRBD1. V shed 0 bases and J 5 bases; nucleotides not matched to a gene: 3. The CDR3 loop spans 14 amino acids. CDR1 SGHRS and CDR2 YFSETQ come from the germline V gene. CDR3 bases: TGCGCCAGCAGCTTGGGACAGGGGAAGTATGGCTACACCTTC. Protein: CASSLGQGKYGYTF.

The gene calls are TRBV7-9 and TRBJ1-1; TRBD1 might be the D (5 bases). Germline-derived CDR1 and CDR2 are SEHNR and FQNEAQ (reference sequence). The CDR3 is 11 residues long. V lost 5 bases, J lost 11 bases, and 12 bases lay in between. The CDR3 is CASSPNWGAFF. The CDR3 region has the DNA TGTGCCAGCAGCCCGAACTGGGGGGCTTTCTTT.

The chain couples TRBV19 to TRBJ2-7; TRBD2 matches at 9 bases. Germline V CDR1 and CDR2: LNHDA, SQIVND (reference sequence). Trimming cost V 3 bases and J 3 bases; bases outside gene matches: 9. CDR3 length equals 16 residues. The CDR3 region is CASSIPSVAGDYEQYF. The CDR3 bases are TGTGCCAGTAGTATCCCTTCGGTAGCGGGAGACTACGAGCAGTACTTC. Complete variable domain (other parts from reference TRBV19 and TRBJ2-7): DGGITQSPKYLFRKEGQNVTLSCEQNLNHDAMYWYRQDPGQGLRLIYYSQIVNDFQKGDIAEGYSVSREKKESFPLTVTSAQKNPTAFYLCASSIPSVAGDYEQYFGPGTRLTVT.

This chain joins TRBV19 and TRBJ2-3; either TRBD1 or TRBD2 may fit D (5 bases each). Trimming shortened V by 7 bases and J by 7 bases, and 21 bases separated the two germline ends. This CDR3 has 15 amino acids. The germline gives CDR1 LNHDA, CDR2 SQIVND (reference sequence). The DNA of the CDR3 is TGTGCCAGTAATCCGGGACCAGCCTCCTCAAATACGCAGTATTTT. This sequence encodes CASNPGPASSNTQYF.

The chain employs TRBV7-2 and TRBJ1-4; 9 nucleotides align to TRBD1. This CDR3 region has 14 residues. In germline, CDR1 is SGHTA, CDR2 FQGNSA. V gave up 5 bases and J gave up 7 bases; unmatched junction bases: 5. The CDR3, as DNA: TGTGCCAGCAGCGCAGGACAGGGGAGTGAAAAACTGTTTTTT. Protein sequence: CASSAGQGSEKLFF.

The rearrangement links TRBV24-1 to TRBJ2-5; no clear D gene. This CDR3 contains 12 residues. The germline V gene has CDR1 KGHDR and CDR2 SFDVKD. V dropped 6 bases and J dropped 0 bases, with 4 bases sitting between them. The CDR3 protein is CATSRYQETQYF. In DNA, the CDR3 is TGTGCCACCAGTCGATACCAAGAGACCCAGTACTTC.

The chain has TRBV9 and TRBJ1-4; D is uncertain. V shed 3 bases and J shed 4 bases, with 10 bases lying between them. Germline loops: CDR1 SGDLS, CDR2 YYNGEE. The CDR3 covers 14 residues. This chain's CDR3 is CASSALVRNEKLFF. The CDR3 DNA is TGTGCCAGCAGCGCCCTCGTGCGTAATGAAAAACTGTTTTTT.

The chain employs TRBV5-1 and TRBJ2-7, with TRBD1 matching 9 bases. The CDR3 covers 17 residues. The V and J ends lost 7 bases and 3 bases, in that order; junction bases with no gene match: 17. Germline CDR1 SGHRS, CDR2 YFSETQ. In nucleotides, the CDR3 is TGCGCCAGCTCTCGGGACAGGGCTAATGAGTGGATCTACGAGCAGTACTTC. It specifies CASSRDRANEWIYEQYF.

On this clone: Other nucleotide sequences from this sample produce the same CDR3. The J gene is TRBJ1-5, the V gene TRBV6-5; D possibly corresponds to TRBD1 (5 bases). The CDR3 covers 13 residues. Germline V gene sequence: CDR1 MNHEY, CDR2 SVGAGI. Trimming removed 7 bases at V and 1 base at J, with 8 bases between. The CDR3 protein is CASIWGSNQPQHF. The CDR3 coding sequence is TGTGCCAGCATCTGGGGCAGCAATCAGCCCCAGCATTTT.

For this clone: A junction end diverges from the germline sequence, so it may reflect a read error. The chain recombines TRBV28 with TRBJ2-3, with 9 nucleotides matching TRBD2. The CDR3 consists of 14 residues. The germline V gene has CDR1 MDHEN and CDR2 SYDVKM. This CDR3 reads CASSLGTSRDTQYF. Here the CDR3 DNA reads TGTGCCAGCAGTTTAGGGACTAGCAGAGATACGCAGTATTTT.

V gene TRBV5-1 combines with J gene TRBJ1-2; no reliable D call. Per the germline V gene, CDR1 is SGHRS and CDR2 is YFSETQ. The CDR3 totals 12 residues. V was clipped by 4 bases and J by 6 bases, with 10 bases between them. DNA for the CDR3: TGCGCCAGCAGCATGGACTATGATGGCTACACCTTC. Protein product: CASSMDYDGYTF.

The chain has TRBV10-3 and TRBJ2-1; 10 nucleotides line up with TRBD2. The CDR3 runs to 14 residues. Germline lookup yields CDR1 ENHRY and CDR2 SYGVKD. J gave up 7 bases and V 6 bases, and 6 bases lay outside the gene matches. The CDR3 region has the DNA TGTGCCATCAGGGAGCGGGAGGGCCTTAATGAGCAGTTCTTC. Its protein is CAIREREGLNEQFF.

J is TRBJ1-1 and V is TRBV5-1; no clear D. The germline gives CDR1 SGHRS, CDR2 YFSETQ. V was trimmed by 0 bases and J by 3 bases, leaving 9 bases between them. The CDR3 contains 14 residues. The CDR3 loop is CASSLGMSDTEAFF. The CDR3 nucleotides read TGCGCCAGCAGCTTGGGTATGTCTGACACTGAAGCTTTCTTT.